This T cell receptor (beta chain) was recorded in a study of cytomegalovirus exposure and HLA in healthy donors. Study-level background: Clustering assigned over 70% of the approximately 400 genotyped donors to the Caucasian-associated ancestry cluster.

It was healthy bone marrow donors who served as donors. Broader study findings: Sequencing had likely introduced a cluster of highly shared sequence variants as an artifact.

As to this clone: Its target is not known.

PCR was performed using 60 Vbeta and 13 Jbeta primers. Clones were sequenced by immunoSEQ multiplex PCR, and TCRdb holds only the in-frame ones, with some missing. The data hold about 210,000 clones, with around four fifths observed a single time. Germline loops: CDR1 MNHEY, CDR2 SMNVEV (reference sequence). This CDR3 region has 16 residues. V lost 2 bases, J lost 6 bases, and 20 bases lay in between. The genes are TRBV27 and TRBJ2-7; maybe TRBD1 (6 bases). Sequenced material: PBMCs. The clonotype comes from a man aged 35-49 years in good health and CMV-seropositive. The CDR3 DNA follows: TGTGCCAGCAGTTTAATGCCGGGGACAAAGGTGGGCGAGCAGTACTTC. Translation gives CASSLMPGTKVGEQYF.